The 27 T cell receptor beta chains in this list originate from one sample, sequenced in a study of T cells in Graves' hyperthyroidism and ophthalmopathy (dated by TCRdb to about 2019). Library method: multiplex PCR. Sequencing instrument: Illumina HiSeq 2000. The TCR beta CDR3 regions were amplified from RNA transcripts. A first-round RT-PCR of the TCR CDR3 used the HTBI primer set with the Qiagen OneStep RT-PCR kit. TCRdb's own reprocessing of the public reads used fastp at Q25 and MiXCR and kept productive beta chains. Each entry merges the rows of one CDR3 protein and shows their most common DNA and genes. A total of a few hundred thousand distinct CDR3 sequences appear in this sample, 40% to 50% of them only once. Approximately 44% of the sample goes to the ten largest clones. Material for sequencing was peripheral blood or thyroid tissue (not recorded which). The receptors come from an adult woman with Graves' disease, either hyperthyroidism or ophthalmopathy (not recorded which).

The chain links TRBV7-8 to TRBJ1-5; D is uncertain. Looked up from germline, CDR1 is SGHVS and CDR2 is FQNEAQ. The CDR3 loop spans 15 amino acids. Trimming shortened V by 2 bases and J by 0 bases, and 8 bases separated the two germline ends. The CDR3 loop is CASSLNRDSNQPQHF. The CDR3 coding sequence is TGTGCCAGCAGCTTAAACAGAGATAGCAATCAGCCCCAGCATTTT.

Comments on this clonotype: Germline and junction disagree at one end, which may indicate a read error. The chain recombines TRBV19 with TRBJ1-1, with D possibly being TRBD1 (6 bases). The CDR3 has 15 residues. The germline gives CDR1 LNHDA, CDR2 SQIVND (reference sequence). For the CDR3, the DNA is TGTACCAGTAGTATCTACAGGGACAAGGACACTGGAGCTTTCTTT. Protein sequence: CTSSIYRDKDTGAFF.

The V and J genes are TRBV19 and TRBJ1-5; D might be TRBD1 (6 bases). This CDR3 has 14 amino acids. Germline V gives CDR1 LNHDA, CDR2 SQIVND (reference sequence). V was cut by 3 bases and J by 5 bases, with 11 bases left in between. CDR3 bases: TGTGCCAGTAGTATCTGGGACACTGATCAGCCCCAGCATTTT. The encoded protein is CASSIWDTDQPQHF.

The chain has TRBV14 and TRBJ1-1; D is ambiguous. The germline gives CDR1 SGHDN, CDR2 FVKESK. Trimming stripped 0 bases from V and 0 bases from J, with 11 bases between. The length of the CDR3 is 16 residues. The CDR3: CASSQDDVALNTEAFF. CDR3 coding DNA: TGTGCCAGCAGCCAAGATGACGTGGCTCTGAACACTGAAGCTTTCTTT.

V and J are TRBV20-1 and TRBJ1-6, with a weak D call TRBD1 (6 bases). V lost 0 bases to trimming and J lost 6 bases, with 6 bases between them. Germline V lookup: CDR1 DFQATT, CDR2 SNEGSKA (reference sequence). The CDR3 sequence is 13 residues long. The CDR3 bases are TGCAGTGCTAGAGAGGGGGCTAATTCACCCCTCCACTTT. Its protein product is CSAREGANSPLHF.

The chain carries TRBV7-9 and TRBJ2-5; 13 bases map to TRBD2. Per the germline V gene, CDR1 is SEHNR and CDR2 is FQNEAQ (reference sequence). With 2 bases clipped from V and 4 bases from J, the junction kept 7 bases outside the gene matches. There are 17 residues in the CDR3. The CDR3 DNA reads TGTGCCAGCAGCTTATTGATAGGACTAGCGGGAGCAGAGACCCAGTACTTC. This encodes CASSLLIGLAGAETQYF.

This clonotype was picked up many times. V is TRBV2 and J is TRBJ2-7; no definite D call. The CDR3 covers 15 residues. Trimming removed 7 bases from V and 0 bases from J, with 16 bases in between. Germline V lookup: CDR1 SNHLY, CDR2 FYNNEI. CDR3 region: CASKGGAEPSYEQYF. The CDR3 DNA sequence: TGTGCCAGCAAGGGTGGTGCGGAACCCTCCTACGAGCAGTACTTC. Based on the CDR3 plus reference TRBV2 and TRBJ2-7, the full variable domain is EPEVTQTPSHQVTQMGQEVILRCVPISNHLYFYWYRQILGQKVEFLVSFYNNEISEKSEIFDDQFSVERPDGSNFTLKIRSTKLEDSAMYFCASKGGAEPSYEQYFGPGTRLTVT.

In this sample, this clonotype turned up a few times. The genes are TRBV15 and TRBJ1-1, with D hard to call. CDR1 and CDR2 from the germline V gene are LNHNV and YYDKDF (reference sequence). V was trimmed by 3 bases and J by 4 bases, leaving 9 bases between them. The CDR3 extends over 13 amino acids. The CDR3 sequence is CATSRLLGTEAFF. CDR3 DNA sequence: TGTGCCACCAGCAGGCTCCTGGGCACTGAAGCTTTCTTT. The full variable domain, completed using reference TRBV15 and TRBJ1-1, is DAMVIQNPRYQVTQFGKPVTLSCSQTLNHNVMYWYQQKSSQAPKLLFHYYDKDFNNEADTPDNFQSRRPNTSFCFLDIRSPGLGDTAMYLCATSRLLGTEAFFGQGTRLTVV.

A note on this clonotype: Because it lacks the conserved phenylalanine or tryptophan at the end, this CDR3 is likely a read error. No DNA is shown, since the ends of the CDR3 on it are uncertain; the CDR3 is the one TCRdb lists. The gene calls are TRBV24-1 and TRBJ1-4; the D call of TRBD1 is as the table states it, not checked on the DNA. The CDR3 length equals 9 residues, ends included. Germline assignment: CDR1 KGHDR and CDR2 SFDVKD. CDR3 region: CATSDYDGQ.

This clonotype was counted a few times. CDR3 in DNA: TGTGCCAGCAGTAGCCAGGGGTTTGTCACTGAAGCTTTCTTT. Residues: CASSSQGFVTEAFF. The chain couples TRBV7-8 to TRBJ1-1; perhaps TRBD1 as D (6 bases). Germline V lookup: CDR1 SGHVS, CDR2 FQNEAQ. V dropped 6 bases and J dropped 4 bases, with 15 bases sitting between them. The CDR3 totals 14 residues. Using reference TRBV7-8 and TRBJ1-1 for the parts outside the CDR3, the full variable domain is GAGVSQSPRYKVAKRGQDVALRCDPISGHVSLFWYQQALGQGPEFLTYFQNEAQLDKSGLPSDRFFAERPEGSVSTLKIQRTQQEDSAVYLCASSSQGFVTEAFFGQGTRLTVV.

The sample holds many counts of this clonotype. The chain joins TRBV5-1 to TRBJ2-5, with 9 bases identical to TRBD2. The germline V gene has CDR1 SGHRS and CDR2 YFSETQ. This CDR3 contains 13 residues. Germline trimming cut 3 bases from V and 5 bases from J; bases unmatched to any gene: 2. The CDR3 reads CASSSSGKETQYF. CDR3 nucleotides: TGCGCCAGCAGCTCTAGCGGGAAGGAGACCCAGTACTTC.

Points on this clonotype: The germline gene is not matched at one end of the junction; a read error may be the cause. The chain couples TRBV19 to TRBJ1-6; a possible D gene is TRBD1 (5 bases). Germline V gene data show CDR1 as LNHDA and CDR2 as SQIVND (reference sequence). CDR3 size: 16 residues. This chain's CDR3 is CASTRMTAGPYSPLHF. CDR3 DNA sequence: TGTGCCAGTACCCGAATGACAGCAGGACCCTATTCGCCCCTCCACTTT.

In its sample, this clonotype was seen a few times. A much larger clone differs by one base, so this may be a read error. The chain employs TRBV7-2 and TRBJ2-1; TRBD2 matches 8 bases. Germline V gene lookup returns CDR1 SGHTA and CDR2 FQGNSA. The CDR3 contains 14 residues. J was trimmed by 10 bases and V by 4 bases; bases with no gene match: 9. CDR3 coding DNA: TGTGCCAGCAGCTGGCAGCGGGAGAGGCACGAGCAGTTCTTC. Translated: CASSWQRERHEQFF.

The chain uses TRBV10-3 and TRBJ1-2, with 7 bases fitting TRBD1. Germline CDR1 and CDR2: ENHRY and SYGVKD. The junction had 11 bases not matched to a gene; V was cut back by 0 bases and J by 7 bases. The CDR3 loop spans 16 amino acids. CDR3 sequence (DNA): TGTGCCATCAGTGAGTCAGGGGACAGAATTTCTGGTGGCTACACCTTC. It translates to CAISESGDRISGGYTF.

The genes are TRBV7-6 and TRBJ1-5; tentative D call: TRBD1 (6 bases). This CDR3 contains 12 residues. Trimming pared 1 base from V and 13 bases from J, leaving 11 bases between. Germline CDR1 is SGHVS and CDR2 is FNYEAQ. The CDR3 nucleotides are TGTGCCAGCAGCTTAGGGACGGGGGCTCAGCATTTT. Its protein product is CASSLGTGAQHF. Based on the CDR3 plus reference TRBV7-6 and TRBJ1-5, the full variable domain is GAGVSQSPRYKVTKRGQDVALRCDPISGHVSLYWYRQALGQGPEFLTYFNYEAQQDKSGLPNDRFSAERPEGSISTLTIQRTEQRDSAMYRCASSLGTGAQHFGDGTRLSIL.

This clonotype appeared a few times. The chain joins TRBV10-3 to TRBJ2-6; 10 bases match TRBD1. The V segment lost 6 bases and the J segment 2 bases; nucleotides outside the gene matches: 4. The CDR3 covers 16 residues. Germline V gives CDR1 ENHRY, CDR2 SYGVKD. The CDR3 nucleotides read TGTGCCATCAGGGGAGGACAGGGGGCTGGGGCCAACGTCCTGACTTTC. Amino acids: CAIRGGQGAGANVLTF.

This clonotype has only a few counts. V gene TRBV7-6 combines with J gene TRBJ2-7; unclear D gene. The CDR3 is 12 residues long. V shed 5 bases and J shed 4 bases, with 9 bases lying between them. Germline V gene sequence: CDR1 SGHVS, CDR2 FNYEAQ. This chain's CDR3 is CASSPNGYEQYF. The CDR3 region has the DNA TGTGCCAGCAGCCCTAACGGTTACGAGCAGTACTTC.

This clonotype appeared many times. V gene TRBV12-3 or TRBV12-4 combines with J gene TRBJ2-7, with D uncertain. Trimming pared 3 bases from V and 3 bases from J, leaving 9 bases between. The CDR3 runs 13 residues. The CDR3 spells CASSFDGGYEQYF. CDR3 DNA sequence: TGTGCCAGCAGTTTCGATGGCGGCTACGAGCAGTACTTC.

This clonotype was recorded many times. The gene calls are TRBV24-1 and TRBJ2-5; TRBD1 might be the D (6 bases). V lost 2 bases, J lost 1 base, and 10 bases lay in between. The CDR3 is 15 amino acids. The germline CDR1 and CDR2 sequences are KGHDR and SFDVKD. CDR3 protein: CATSDSGQIQETQYF. The CDR3 nucleotides are TGTGCCACCAGTGATTCTGGACAGATCCAAGAGACCCAGTACTTC.

The V call is TRBV15, the J call TRBJ2-1; the match to TRBD2 covers 15 bases. Germline lookup yields CDR1 LNHNV and CDR2 YYDKDF (reference sequence). The length of the CDR3 is 15 residues. V dropped 0 bases and J dropped 11; count of bases not matched to a gene: 2. This CDR3 is CATSREGLAGGKQFF. Written as DNA, the CDR3 is TGTGCCACCAGCAGAGAGGGACTAGCGGGGGGTAAGCAGTTCTTC. The full variable domain, rest sourced from reference TRBV15 and TRBJ2-1, is DAMVIQNPRYQVTQFGKPVTLSCSQTLNHNVMYWYQQKSSQAPKLLFHYYDKDFNNEADTPDNFQSRRPNTSFCFLDIRSPGLGDTAMYLCATSREGLAGGKQFFGPGTRLTVL.

This clonotype was detected ten times or more. The CDR3 coding sequence is TGTGCCAGTAGACCGACAGGGAACACTGAAGCTTTCTTT. Its protein is CASRPTGNTEAFF. The chain combines TRBV19 with TRBJ1-1, with a weak D call TRBD1 (6 bases). Germline V CDR1 and CDR2: LNHDA, SQIVND (reference sequence). The CDR3 has 13 residues. V lost 6 bases to trimming and J lost 1 base, with 9 bases between them.

This clonotype was seen once. The chain has TRBV29-1 and TRBJ1-1; D is unresolved. The CDR3 is made up of 13 amino acids. V was clipped by 1 base and J by 4 bases, with 10 bases between them. Germline V gene lookup returns CDR1 SQVTM and CDR2 ANQGSEA. The chain's CDR3 is CSVEGGESTEAFF. The CDR3 nucleotides are TGCAGCGTTGAAGGGGGTGAAAGCACTGAAGCTTTCTTT.

Here the CDR3 DNA reads TGTGCCAGTAGTATCTTGGGGGTTGGCACTGAAGCTTTCTTT. Residues: CASSILGVGTEAFF. The rearrangement uses TRBV19 and TRBJ1-1; the D gene is possibly TRBD1 (5 bases). Germline V CDR1 and CDR2: LNHDA, SQIVND (reference sequence). This CDR3 is 14 amino acids long. The V end was cut by 3 bases, the J end by 4 bases, with 12 bases between.

J is TRBJ1-4 and V is TRBV9; D is possibly TRBD1 (5 bases). Per the germline V gene, CDR1 is SGDLS and CDR2 is YYNGEE. The CDR3 is 15 amino acids. V shed 3 bases and J shed 8 bases, with 17 bases lying between them. The CDR3 coding sequence is TGTGCCAGCAGCGATGCAGGGACGTCTGGGGAAAAACTGTTTTTT. Protein product: CASSDAGTSGEKLFF.

The chain couples TRBV20-1 to TRBJ1-2, with TRBD1 matching 7 bases. This CDR3 region has 13 residues. Looked up from germline, CDR1 is DFQATT and CDR2 is SNEGSKA (reference sequence). With V trimmed by 3 bases and J by 10 bases, 11 bases remained unmatched. The CDR3 loop is CSARPGQLSAYTF. Written as DNA, the CDR3 is TGCAGTGCTAGGCCGGGACAGTTGAGTGCCTACACCTTC.

The chain is built from TRBV7-2 and TRBJ1-6; tentative D call: TRBD1 (5 bases). The CDR3 length is 15 residues. Trimming cost V 5 bases and J 6 bases, with 14 bases left between them. The germline V gene encodes CDR1 SGHTA and CDR2 FQGNSA. The CDR3 DNA sequence: TGTGCCAGCAGCCGCCAGACCGGGGCTAATTCACCCCTCCACTTT. This translates into CASSRQTGANSPLHF. Full variable domain (rest looked up from reference TRBV7-2 and TRBJ1-6): GAGVSQSPSNKVTEKGKDVELRCDPISGHTALYWYRQSLGQGLEFLIYFQGNSAPDKSGLPSDRFSAERTGGSVSTLTIQRTQQEDSAVYLCASSRQTGANSPLHFGNGTRLTVT.

J is TRBJ1-2 and V is TRBV7-3; D may be TRBD1 (6 bases). This CDR3 region has 15 residues. V lost 1 base and J lost 3, with 12 bases in between. CDR1 SGHTA and CDR2 FQGTGA come from the germline V gene. Written as DNA, the CDR3 is TGTGCCAGCAGCTTAATGGGGGCCGGACACTATGGCTACACCTTC. It encodes CASSLMGAGHYGYTF.